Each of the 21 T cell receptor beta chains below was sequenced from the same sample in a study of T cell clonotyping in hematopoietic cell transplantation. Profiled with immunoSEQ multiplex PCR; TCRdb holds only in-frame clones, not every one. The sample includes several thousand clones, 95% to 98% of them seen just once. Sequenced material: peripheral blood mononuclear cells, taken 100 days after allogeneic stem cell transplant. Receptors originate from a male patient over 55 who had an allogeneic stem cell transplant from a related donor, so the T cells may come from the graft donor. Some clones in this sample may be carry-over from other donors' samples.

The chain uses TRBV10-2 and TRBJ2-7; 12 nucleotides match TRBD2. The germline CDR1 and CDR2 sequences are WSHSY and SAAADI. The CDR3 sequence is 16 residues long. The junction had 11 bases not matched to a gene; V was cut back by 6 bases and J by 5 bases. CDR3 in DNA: TGCGCCAGCAGGGACCCCTCTAGCGGGGGGGCGAACGAGCAGTACTTC. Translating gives CASRDPSSGGANEQYF.

The CDR3 region is CASSLLQSGNTIYF. The CDR3 bases are TGTGCCAGCAGTTTATTGCAATCCGGAAACACCATATATTTT. This chain links TRBV28 with TRBJ1-3; D remains ambiguous. Germline V lookup: CDR1 MDHEN, CDR2 SYDVKM. CDR3 length equals 14 residues. The germline V and J ends were trimmed by 1 base and 4 bases, with 8 bases remaining between them.

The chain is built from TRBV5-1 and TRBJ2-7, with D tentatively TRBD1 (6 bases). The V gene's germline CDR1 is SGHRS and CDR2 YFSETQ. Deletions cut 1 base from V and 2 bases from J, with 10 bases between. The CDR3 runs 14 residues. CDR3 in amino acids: CASSLKQGPYEQYF. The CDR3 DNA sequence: TGCGCCAGCAGCTTGAAACAGGGTCCCTACGAGCAGTACTTC.

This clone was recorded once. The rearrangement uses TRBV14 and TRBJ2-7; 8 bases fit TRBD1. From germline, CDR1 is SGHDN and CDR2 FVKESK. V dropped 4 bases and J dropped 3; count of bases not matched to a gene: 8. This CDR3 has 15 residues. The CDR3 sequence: CASSLGLDRDYEQYF. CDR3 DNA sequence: TGTGCCAGCAGCCTAGGGCTGGACAGGGACTACGAGCAGTACTTC.

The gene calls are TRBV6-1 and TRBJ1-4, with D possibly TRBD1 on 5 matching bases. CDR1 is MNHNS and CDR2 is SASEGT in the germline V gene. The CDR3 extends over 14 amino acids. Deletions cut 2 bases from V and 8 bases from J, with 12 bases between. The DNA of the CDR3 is TGTGCCAGCAGTGAAAGCCCCGGGGGAGAAAAACTGTTTTTT. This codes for CASSESPGGEKLFF.

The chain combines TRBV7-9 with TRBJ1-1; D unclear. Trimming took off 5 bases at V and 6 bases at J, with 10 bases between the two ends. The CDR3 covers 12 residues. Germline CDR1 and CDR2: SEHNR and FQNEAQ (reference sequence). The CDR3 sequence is CASSRTKAEAFF. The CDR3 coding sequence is TGTGCCAGCAGCCGGACGAAGGCTGAAGCTTTCTTT.

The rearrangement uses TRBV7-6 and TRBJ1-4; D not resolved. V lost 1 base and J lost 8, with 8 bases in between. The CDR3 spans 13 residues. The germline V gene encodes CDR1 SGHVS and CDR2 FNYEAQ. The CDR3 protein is CASSLGLGEKLFF. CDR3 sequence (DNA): TGTGCCAGCAGCTTAGGGTTGGGGGAAAAACTGTTTTTT.

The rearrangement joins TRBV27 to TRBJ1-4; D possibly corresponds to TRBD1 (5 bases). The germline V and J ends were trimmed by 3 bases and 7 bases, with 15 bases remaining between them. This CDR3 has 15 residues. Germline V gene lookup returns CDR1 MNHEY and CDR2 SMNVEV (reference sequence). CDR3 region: CASSLLQAPPEKLFF. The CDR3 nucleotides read TGTGCCAGCAGTTTGTTACAGGCCCCCCCTGAAAAACTGTTTTTT.

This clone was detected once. The CDR3 region is CASSGLVRPDEQFF. The CDR3 DNA reads TGCGCCAGCAGTGGACTAGTTCGCCCGGATGAGCAGTTCTTC. The chain joins TRBV10-1 to TRBJ2-1; weak D call: TRBD2 (6 bases). V lost 4 bases and J lost 8, with 15 bases in between. The V gene's germline CDR1 is WNHNN and CDR2 SYGVQD (reference sequence). The CDR3 totals 14 residues.

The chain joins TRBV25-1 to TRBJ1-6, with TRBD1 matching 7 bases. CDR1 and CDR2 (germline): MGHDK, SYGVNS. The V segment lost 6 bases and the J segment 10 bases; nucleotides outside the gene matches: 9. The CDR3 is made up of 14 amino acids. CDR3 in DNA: TGTGCCAGCAGGGGACAGTTTTTTAGCTCACCCCTCCACTTT. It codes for CASRGQFFSSPLHF.

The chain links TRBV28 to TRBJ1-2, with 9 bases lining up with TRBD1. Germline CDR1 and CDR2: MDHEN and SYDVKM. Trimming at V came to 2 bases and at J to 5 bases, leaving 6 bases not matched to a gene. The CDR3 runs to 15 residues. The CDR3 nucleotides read TGTGCCAGCAGTTTACTTCCCGGGACAGGGTATGGCTACACCTTC. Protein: CASSLLPGTGYGYTF.

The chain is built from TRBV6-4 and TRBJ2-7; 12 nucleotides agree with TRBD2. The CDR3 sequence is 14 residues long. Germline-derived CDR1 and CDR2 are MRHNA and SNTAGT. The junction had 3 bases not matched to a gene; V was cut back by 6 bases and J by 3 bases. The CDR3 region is CASSWTSGIYEQYF. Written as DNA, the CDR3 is TGTGCCAGCAGCTGGACTAGCGGGATCTACGAGCAGTACTTC.

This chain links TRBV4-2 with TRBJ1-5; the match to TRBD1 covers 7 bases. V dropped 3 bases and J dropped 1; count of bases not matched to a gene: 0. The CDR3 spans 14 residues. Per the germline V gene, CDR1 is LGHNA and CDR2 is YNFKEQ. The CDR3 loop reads CASSQTGSNQPQHF. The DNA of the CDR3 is TGTGCCAGCAGCCAGACAGGGAGCAATCAGCCCCAGCATTTT.

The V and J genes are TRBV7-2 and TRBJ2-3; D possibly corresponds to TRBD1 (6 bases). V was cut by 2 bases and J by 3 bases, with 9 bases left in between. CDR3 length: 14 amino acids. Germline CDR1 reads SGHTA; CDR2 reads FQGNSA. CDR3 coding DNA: TGTGCCAGCAGCTTATGGGGGCGTACAGATACGCAGTATTTT. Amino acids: CASSLWGRTDTQYF.

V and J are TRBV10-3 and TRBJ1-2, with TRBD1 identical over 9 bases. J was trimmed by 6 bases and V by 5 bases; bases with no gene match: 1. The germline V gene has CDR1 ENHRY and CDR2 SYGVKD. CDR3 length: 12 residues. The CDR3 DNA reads TGTGCCATCAGTAGGACAGGGGATGGCTACACCTTC. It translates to CAISRTGDGYTF.

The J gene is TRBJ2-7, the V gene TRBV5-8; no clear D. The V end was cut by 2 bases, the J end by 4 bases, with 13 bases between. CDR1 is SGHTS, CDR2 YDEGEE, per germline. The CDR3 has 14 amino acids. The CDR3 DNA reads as TGTGCCAGCAGCTTTCGAAGGGCGGCTTACGAGCAGTACTTC. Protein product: CASSFRRAAYEQYF.

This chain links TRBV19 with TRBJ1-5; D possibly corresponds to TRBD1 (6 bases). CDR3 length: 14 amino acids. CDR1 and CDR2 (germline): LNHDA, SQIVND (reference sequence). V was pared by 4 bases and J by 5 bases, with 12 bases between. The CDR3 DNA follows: TGTGCCAGTAGTACCACAGGGTCCGATCAGCCCCAGCATTTT. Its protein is CASSTTGSDQPQHF. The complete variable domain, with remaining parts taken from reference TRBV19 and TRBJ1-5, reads DGGITQSPKYLFRKEGQNVTLSCEQNLNHDAMYWYRQDPGQGLRLIYYSQIVNDFQKGDIAEGYSVSREKKESFPLTVTSAQKNPTAFYLCASSTTGSDQPQHFGDGTRLSIL.

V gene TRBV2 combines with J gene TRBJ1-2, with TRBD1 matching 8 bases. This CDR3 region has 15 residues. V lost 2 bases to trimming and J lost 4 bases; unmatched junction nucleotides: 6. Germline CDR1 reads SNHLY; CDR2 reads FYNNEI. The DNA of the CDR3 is TGTGCCAGCAGTGAAACAGGACAGGGTGGCTATGGCTACACCTTC. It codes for CASSETGQGGYGYTF.

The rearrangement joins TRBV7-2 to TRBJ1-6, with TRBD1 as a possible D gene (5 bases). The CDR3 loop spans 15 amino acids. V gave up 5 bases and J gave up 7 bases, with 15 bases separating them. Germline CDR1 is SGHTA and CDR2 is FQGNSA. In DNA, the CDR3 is TGTGCCAGCAGCCCGGGGACGGTACGAAATTCACCCCTCCACTTT. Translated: CASSPGTVRNSPLHF.

The CDR3 DNA reads TGTGCCAGCAGTGAATGGGAAACAGGGGCTGGGACTGAAGCTTTCTTT. It yields the protein CASSEWETGAGTEAFF. The J gene is TRBJ1-1, the V gene TRBV6-1, with 7 positions matching TRBD1. The CDR3 has 16 amino acids. With V trimmed by 2 bases and J by 5 bases, 11 bases remained unmatched. CDR1 is MNHNS and CDR2 is SASEGT in the germline V gene.

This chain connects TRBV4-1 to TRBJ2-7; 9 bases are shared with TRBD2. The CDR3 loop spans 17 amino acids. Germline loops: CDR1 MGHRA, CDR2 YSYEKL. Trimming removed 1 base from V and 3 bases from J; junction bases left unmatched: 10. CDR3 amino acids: CASSQVGGGVKVYEQYF. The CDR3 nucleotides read TGCGCCAGCAGCCAAGTCGGCGGGGGGGTAAAGGTCTACGAGCAGTACTTC.